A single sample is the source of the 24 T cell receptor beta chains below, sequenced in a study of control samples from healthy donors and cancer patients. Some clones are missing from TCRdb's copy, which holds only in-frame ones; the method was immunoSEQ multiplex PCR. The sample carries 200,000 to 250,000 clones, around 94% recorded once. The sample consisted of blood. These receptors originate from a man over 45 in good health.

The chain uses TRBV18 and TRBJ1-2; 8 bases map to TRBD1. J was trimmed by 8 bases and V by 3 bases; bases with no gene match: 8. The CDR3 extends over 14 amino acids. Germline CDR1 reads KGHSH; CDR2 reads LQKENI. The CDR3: CASSPEDRVKGYTF. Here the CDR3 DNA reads TGTGCCAGCTCACCTGAGGACAGGGTAAAAGGCTACACCTTC.

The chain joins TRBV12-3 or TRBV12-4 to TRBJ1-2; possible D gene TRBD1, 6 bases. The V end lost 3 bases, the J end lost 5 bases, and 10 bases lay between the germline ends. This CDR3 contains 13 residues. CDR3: CASSFGTRYGYTF. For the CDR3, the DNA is TGTGCCAGCAGTTTTGGGACACGGTATGGCTACACCTTC.

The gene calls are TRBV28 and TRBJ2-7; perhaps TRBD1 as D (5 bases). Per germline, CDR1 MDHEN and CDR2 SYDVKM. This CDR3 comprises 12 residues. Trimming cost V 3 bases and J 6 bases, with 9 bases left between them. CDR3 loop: CASSLGRVEQYV. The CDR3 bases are TGTGCCAGCAGTTTGGGCAGGGTCGAGCAGTACGTC.

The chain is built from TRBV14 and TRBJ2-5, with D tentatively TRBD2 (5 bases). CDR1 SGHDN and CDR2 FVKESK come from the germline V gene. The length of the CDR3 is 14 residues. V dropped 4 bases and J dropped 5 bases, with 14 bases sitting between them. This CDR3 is CASSRWEPGETQYF. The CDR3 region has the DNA TGTGCCAGCAGCCGGTGGGAGCCCGGGGAGACCCAGTACTTC.

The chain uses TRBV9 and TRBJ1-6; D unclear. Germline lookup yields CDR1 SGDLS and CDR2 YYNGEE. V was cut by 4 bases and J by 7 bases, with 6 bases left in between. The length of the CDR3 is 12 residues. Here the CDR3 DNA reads TGTGCCAGCAGCCTATTCAATTCACCCCTCCACTTT. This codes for CASSLFNSPLHF.

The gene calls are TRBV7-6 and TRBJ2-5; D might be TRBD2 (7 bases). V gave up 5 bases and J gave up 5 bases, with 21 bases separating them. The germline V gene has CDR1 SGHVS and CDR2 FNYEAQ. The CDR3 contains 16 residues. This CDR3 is CASSPLRGPGQETQYF. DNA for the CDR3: TGTGCCAGCAGCCCGTTGCGGGGGCCCGGCCAGGAGACCCAGTACTTC.

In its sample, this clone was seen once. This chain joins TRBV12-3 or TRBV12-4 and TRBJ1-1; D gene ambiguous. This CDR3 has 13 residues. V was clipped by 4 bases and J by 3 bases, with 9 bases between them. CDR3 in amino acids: CASSWSLHTEAFF. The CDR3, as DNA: TGTGCCAGCAGTTGGTCGCTCCACACTGAAGCTTTCTTT.

DNA of the CDR3: TGTGCCAGCAGCTCCCAGGGAAATTCCTACGAGCAGTACTTC. This gives the protein CASSSQGNSYEQYF. The chain uses TRBV11-2 and TRBJ2-7, with D tentatively TRBD1 (5 bases). Trimming stripped 4 bases from V and 1 base from J, with 11 bases between. Germline CDR1 and CDR2: SGHAT and FQNNGV. This CDR3 is 14 amino acids long.

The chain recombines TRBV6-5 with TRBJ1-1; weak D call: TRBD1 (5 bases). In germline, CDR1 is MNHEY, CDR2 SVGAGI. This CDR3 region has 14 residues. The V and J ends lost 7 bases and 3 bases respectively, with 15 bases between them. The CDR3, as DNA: TGTGCCAGCAAACCGGGACCAGGGTACACTGAAGCTTTCTTT. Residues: CASKPGPGYTEAFF.

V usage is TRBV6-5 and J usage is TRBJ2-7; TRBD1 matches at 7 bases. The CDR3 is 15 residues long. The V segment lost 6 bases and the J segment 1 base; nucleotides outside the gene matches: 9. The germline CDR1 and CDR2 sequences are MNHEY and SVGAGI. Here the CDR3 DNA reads TGTGCCAGCAGGTTAACCGGGACAGCTTCCTACGAGCAGTACTTC. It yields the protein CASRLTGTASYEQYF.

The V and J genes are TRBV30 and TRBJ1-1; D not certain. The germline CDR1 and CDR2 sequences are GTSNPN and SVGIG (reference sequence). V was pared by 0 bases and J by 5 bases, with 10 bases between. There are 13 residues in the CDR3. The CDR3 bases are TGTGCCTGGAGTGTATTCGAGGGTACTGAAGCTTTCTTT. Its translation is CAWSVFEGTEAFF.

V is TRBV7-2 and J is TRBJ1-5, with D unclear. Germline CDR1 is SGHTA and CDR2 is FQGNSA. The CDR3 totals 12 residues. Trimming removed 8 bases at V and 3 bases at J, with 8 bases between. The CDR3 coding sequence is TGTGCCAGCGCGGGAGTCAATCAGCCCCAGCATTTT. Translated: CASAGVNQPQHF.

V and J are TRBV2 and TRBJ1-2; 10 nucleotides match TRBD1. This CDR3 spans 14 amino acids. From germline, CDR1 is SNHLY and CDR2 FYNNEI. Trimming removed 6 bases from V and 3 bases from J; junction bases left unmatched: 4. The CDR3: CASRGTGADYGYTF. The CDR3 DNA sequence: TGTGCCAGCAGAGGGACAGGGGCAGACTATGGCTACACCTTC.

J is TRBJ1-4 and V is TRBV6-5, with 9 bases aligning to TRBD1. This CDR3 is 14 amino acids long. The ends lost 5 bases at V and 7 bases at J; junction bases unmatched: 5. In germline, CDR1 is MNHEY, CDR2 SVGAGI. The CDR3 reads CASSRTGVGEKLFF. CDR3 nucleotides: TGTGCCAGCAGTAGGACAGGGGTGGGTGAAAAACTGTTTTTT.

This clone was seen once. Here the CDR3 reads CASSKGGTNSDSEAFF. CDR3 sequence (DNA): TGTGCCAGTAGTAAGGGGGGGACTAATTCGGATTCTGAAGCTTTCTTT. The chain links TRBV19 to TRBJ1-1; perhaps TRBD1 as D (6 bases). The CDR3 spans 16 residues. V lost 4 bases and J 6 bases, leaving 21 bases between the germline ends. Germline assignment: CDR1 LNHDA and CDR2 SQIVND (reference sequence).

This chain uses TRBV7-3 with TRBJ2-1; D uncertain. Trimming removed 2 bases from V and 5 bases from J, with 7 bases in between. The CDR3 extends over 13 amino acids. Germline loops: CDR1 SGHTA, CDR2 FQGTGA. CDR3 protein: CASSLGPNNEQFF. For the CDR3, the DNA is TGTGCCAGCAGCTTAGGCCCCAACAATGAGCAGTTCTTC. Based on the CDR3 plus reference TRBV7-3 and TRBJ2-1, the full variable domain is GAGVSQTPSNKVTEKGKYVELRCDPISGHTALYWYRQSLGQGPEFLIYFQGTGAADDSGLPNDRFFAVRPEGSVSTLKIQRTERGDSAVYLCASSLGPNNEQFFGPGTRLTVL.

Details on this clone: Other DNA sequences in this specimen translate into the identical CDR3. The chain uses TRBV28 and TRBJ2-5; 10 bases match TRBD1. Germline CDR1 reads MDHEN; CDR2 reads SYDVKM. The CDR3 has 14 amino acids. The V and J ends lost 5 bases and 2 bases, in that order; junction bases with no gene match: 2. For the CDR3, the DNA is TGTGCCAGCAGTGAGGACAGGGGGCAAGAGACCCAGTACTTC. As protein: CASSEDRGQETQYF.

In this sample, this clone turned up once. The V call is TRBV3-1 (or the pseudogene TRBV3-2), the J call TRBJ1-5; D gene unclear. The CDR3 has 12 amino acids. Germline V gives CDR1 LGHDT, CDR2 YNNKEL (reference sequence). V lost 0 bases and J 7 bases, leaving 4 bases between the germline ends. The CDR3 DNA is TGTGCCAGCAGCCAAGAAGGGCAGCCCCAGCATTTT. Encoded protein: CASSQEGQPQHF.

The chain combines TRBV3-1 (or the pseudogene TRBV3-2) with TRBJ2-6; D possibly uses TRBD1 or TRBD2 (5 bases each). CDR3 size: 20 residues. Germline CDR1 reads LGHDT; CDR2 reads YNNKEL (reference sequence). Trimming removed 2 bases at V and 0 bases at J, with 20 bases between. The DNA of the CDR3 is TGTGCCAGCAGCCAAAGACCGTGGGGGATGGAACACTCTGGGGCCAACGTCCTGACTTTC. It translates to CASSQRPWGMEHSGANVLTF.

CDR3 residues: CASSPRRTGGTEAFF. CDR3 sequence (DNA): TGTGCCAGCAGCCCTAGGAGGACAGGAGGAACTGAAGCTTTCTTT. The chain recombines TRBV3-1 (or the pseudogene TRBV3-2) with TRBJ1-1; 7 bases map to TRBD1. This CDR3 is built from 15 residues. V shed 4 bases and J 5 bases; nucleotides not matched to a gene: 10. The germline gives CDR1 LGHDT, CDR2 YNNKEL (reference sequence).

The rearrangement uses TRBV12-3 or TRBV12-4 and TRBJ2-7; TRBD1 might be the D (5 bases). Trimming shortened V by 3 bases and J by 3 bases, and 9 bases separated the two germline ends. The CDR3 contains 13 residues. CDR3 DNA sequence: TGTGCCAGCAGTTTGGGCAGGGTCTACGAGCAGTACTTC. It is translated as CASSLGRVYEQYF.

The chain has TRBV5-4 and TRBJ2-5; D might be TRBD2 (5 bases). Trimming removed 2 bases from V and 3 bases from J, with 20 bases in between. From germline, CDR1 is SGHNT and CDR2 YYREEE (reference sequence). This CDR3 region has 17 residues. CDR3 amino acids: CASSLGLANQLKETQYF. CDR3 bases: TGTGCCAGCAGCTTAGGGTTAGCGAACCAACTGAAAGAGACCCAGTACTTC.

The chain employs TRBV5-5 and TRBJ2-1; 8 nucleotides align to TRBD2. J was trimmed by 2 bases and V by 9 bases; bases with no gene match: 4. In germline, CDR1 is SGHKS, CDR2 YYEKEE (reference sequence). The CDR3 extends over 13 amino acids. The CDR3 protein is CANKRGTYNEQFF. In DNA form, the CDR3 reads TGTGCCAACAAGCGGGGGACCTACAATGAGCAGTTCTTC.

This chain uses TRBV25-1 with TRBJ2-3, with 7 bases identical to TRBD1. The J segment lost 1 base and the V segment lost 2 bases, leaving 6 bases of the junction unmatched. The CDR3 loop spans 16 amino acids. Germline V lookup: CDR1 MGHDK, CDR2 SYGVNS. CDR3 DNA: TGTGCCAGCAGTGAAGCCGACAGGGTCCGCACAGATACGCAGTATTTT. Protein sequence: CASSEADRVRTDTQYF.